The clone carrying this T cell receptor (beta chain) occurred once. This specimen belongs to a study of early stage breast cancer tumors. CDR1 is MNHEY and CDR2 is SMNVEV in the germline V gene (reference sequence). Trimming shortened V by 0 bases and J by 1 base, and 9 bases separated the two germline ends. The CDR3 is 16 residues long. Generated by immunoSEQ multiplex PCR, the TCRdb table keeps only in-frame clones and is missing some. The data hold roughly 21,000 clones, with roughly 76% observed a single time. The clonotype originates from a person between 60 and 69 years old with breast cancer. The sample comprised blood. V is TRBV27 and J is TRBJ2-2, with D possibly being TRBD1 (5 bases). The CDR3 sequence is CASSLSGPRNTGELFF. DNA of the CDR3: TGTGCCAGCAGTTTATCGGGGCCGAGGAACACCGGGGAGCTGTTTTTT.